Listed here are 2 T cell receptor beta chains from one sample, sequenced in a study of blood T cell repertoires in COVID-19. Libraries were prepared by immunoSEQ multiplex PCR; TCRdb keeps only in-frame clonotypes and omits some of them. Seen here are tens of thousands of clones, roughly nine tenths observed once, and the top ten hold around 40%. Sequencing used peripheral blood. These receptor sequences come from a woman aged 55-70 years with COVID-19, enrolled during active disease.

Only one count was recorded for this clone. In DNA, the CDR3 is TGTGCCAGCAGCTCATCGCAGGGCCACGAGCAGTACTTC. This codes for CASSSSQGHEQYF. The V gene is TRBV11-2, the J gene TRBJ2-7; D is possibly TRBD1 (5 bases). This CDR3 has 13 amino acids. The V end lost 4 bases, the J end lost 5 bases, and 12 bases lay between the germline ends. Germline-derived CDR1 and CDR2 are SGHAT and FQNNGV. Full variable domain (remainder filled in from reference TRBV11-2 and TRBJ2-7): EAGVAQSPRYKIIEKRQSVAFWCNPISGHATLYWYQQILGQGPKLLIQFQNNGVVDDSQLPKDRFSAERLKGVDSTLKIQPAKLEDSAVYLCASSSSQGHEQYFGPGTRLTVT.

The chain is built from TRBV19 and TRBJ2-1; weak D call: TRBD2 (6 bases). The CDR3 length is 13 residues. Germline V gene sequence: CDR1 LNHDA, CDR2 SQIVND (reference sequence). V was trimmed by 3 bases and J by 5 bases, leaving 8 bases between them. CDR3 DNA: TGTGCCAGTAGTATGGGCGGGGACAATGAGCAGTTCTTC. Its protein product is CASSMGGDNEQFF.